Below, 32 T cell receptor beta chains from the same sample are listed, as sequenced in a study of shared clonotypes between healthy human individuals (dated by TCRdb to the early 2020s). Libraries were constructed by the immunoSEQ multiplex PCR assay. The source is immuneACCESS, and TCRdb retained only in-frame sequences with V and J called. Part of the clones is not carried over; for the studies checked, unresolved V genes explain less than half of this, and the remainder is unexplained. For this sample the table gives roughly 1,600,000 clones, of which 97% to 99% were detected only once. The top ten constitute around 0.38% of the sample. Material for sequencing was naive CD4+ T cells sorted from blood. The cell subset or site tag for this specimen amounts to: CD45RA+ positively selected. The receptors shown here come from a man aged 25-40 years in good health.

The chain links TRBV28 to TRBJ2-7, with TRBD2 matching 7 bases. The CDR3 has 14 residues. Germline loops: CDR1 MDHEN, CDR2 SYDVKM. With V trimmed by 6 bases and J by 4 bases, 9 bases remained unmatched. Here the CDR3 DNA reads TGTGCCAGCAGGCACGTACGCGGGAGTTACGAGCAGTACTTC. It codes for CASRHVRGSYEQYF.

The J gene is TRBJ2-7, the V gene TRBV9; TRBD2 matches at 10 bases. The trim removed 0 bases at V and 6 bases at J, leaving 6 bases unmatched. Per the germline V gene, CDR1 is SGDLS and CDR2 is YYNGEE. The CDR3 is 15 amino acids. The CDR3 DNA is TGTGCCAGCAGCGTAGCGGGGCTAGCGGGAGTCGAGCAGTACTTC. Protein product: CASSVAGLAGVEQYF. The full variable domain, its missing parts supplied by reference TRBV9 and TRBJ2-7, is DSGVTQTPKHLITATGQRVTLRCSPRSGDLSVYWYQQSLDQGLQFLIQYYNGEERAKGNILERFSAQQFPDLHSELNLSSLELGDSALYFCASSVAGLAGVEQYFGPGTRLTVT.

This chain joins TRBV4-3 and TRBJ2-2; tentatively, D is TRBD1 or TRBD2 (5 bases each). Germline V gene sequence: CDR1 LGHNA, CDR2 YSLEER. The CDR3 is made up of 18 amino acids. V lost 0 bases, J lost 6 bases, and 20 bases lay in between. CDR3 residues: CASSQEPIGLRGPGELFF. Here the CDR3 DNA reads TGCGCCAGCAGCCAAGAGCCGATAGGACTTAGGGGTCCCGGGGAGCTGTTTTTT.

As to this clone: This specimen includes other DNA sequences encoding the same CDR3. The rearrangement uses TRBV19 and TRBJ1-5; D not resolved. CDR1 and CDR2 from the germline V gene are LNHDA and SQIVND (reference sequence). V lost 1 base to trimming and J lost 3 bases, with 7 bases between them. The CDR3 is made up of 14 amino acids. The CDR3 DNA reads TGTGCCAGTAGTATAGGCCAGCCCAATCAGCCCCAGCATTTT. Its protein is CASSIGQPNQPQHF.

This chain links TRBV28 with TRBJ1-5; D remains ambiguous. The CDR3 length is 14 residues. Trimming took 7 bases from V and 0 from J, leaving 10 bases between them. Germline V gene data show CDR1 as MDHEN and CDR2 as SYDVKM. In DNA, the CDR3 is TGTGCCAGCATCGTCAACCGTAGCAATCAGCCCCAGCATTTT. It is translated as CASIVNRSNQPQHF.

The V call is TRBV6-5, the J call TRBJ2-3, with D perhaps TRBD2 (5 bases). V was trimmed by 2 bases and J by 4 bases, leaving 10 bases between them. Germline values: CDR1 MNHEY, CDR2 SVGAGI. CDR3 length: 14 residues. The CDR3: CASSYGTRPDTQYF. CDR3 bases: TGTGCCAGCAGTTACGGTACTAGACCAGATACGCAGTATTTT.

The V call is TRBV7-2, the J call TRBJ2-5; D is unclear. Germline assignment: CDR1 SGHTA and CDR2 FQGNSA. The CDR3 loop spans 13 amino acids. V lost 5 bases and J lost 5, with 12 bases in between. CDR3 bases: TGTGCCAGCAGCGTATACGTCGGGGAGACCCAGTACTTC. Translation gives CASSVYVGETQYF.

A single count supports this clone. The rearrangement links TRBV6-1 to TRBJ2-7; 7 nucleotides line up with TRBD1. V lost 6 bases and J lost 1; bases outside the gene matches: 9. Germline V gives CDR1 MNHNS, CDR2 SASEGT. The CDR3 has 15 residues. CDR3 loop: CASRADNRGSYEQYF. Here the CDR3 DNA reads TGTGCCAGCAGGGCTGACAACAGGGGATCCTACGAGCAGTACTTC.

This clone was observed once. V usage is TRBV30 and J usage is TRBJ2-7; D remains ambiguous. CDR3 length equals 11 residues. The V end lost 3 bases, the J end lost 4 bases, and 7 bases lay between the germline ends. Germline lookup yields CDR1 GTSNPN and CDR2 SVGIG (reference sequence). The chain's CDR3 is CAWRGIYEQYF. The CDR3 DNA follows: TGTGCCTGGAGAGGAATTTACGAGCAGTACTTC.

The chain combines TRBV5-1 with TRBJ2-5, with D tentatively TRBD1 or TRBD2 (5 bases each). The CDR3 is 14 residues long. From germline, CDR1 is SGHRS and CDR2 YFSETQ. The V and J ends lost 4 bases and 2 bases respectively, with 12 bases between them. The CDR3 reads CASSKPGAQETQYF. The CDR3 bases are TGCGCCAGCAGCAAACCCGGGGCGCAAGAGACCCAGTACTTC.

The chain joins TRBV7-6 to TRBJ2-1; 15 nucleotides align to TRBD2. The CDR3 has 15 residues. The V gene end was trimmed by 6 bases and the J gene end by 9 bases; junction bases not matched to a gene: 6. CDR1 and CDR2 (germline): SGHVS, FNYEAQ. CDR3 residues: CASSPGLAGGAEQFF. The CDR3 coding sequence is TGTGCCAGCAGTCCCGGACTAGCGGGAGGGGCTGAGCAGTTCTTC.

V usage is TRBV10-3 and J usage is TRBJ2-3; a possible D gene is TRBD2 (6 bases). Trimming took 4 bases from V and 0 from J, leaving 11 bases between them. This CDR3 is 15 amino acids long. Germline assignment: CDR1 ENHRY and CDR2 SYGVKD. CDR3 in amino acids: CAISAPGESTDTQYF. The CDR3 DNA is TGTGCCATCAGTGCCCCGGGAGAAAGCACAGATACGCAGTATTTT.

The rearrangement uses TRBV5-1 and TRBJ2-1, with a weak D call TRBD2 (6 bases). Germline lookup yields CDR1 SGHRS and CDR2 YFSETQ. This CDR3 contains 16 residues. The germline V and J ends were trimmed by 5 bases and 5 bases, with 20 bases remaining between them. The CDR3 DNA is TGCGCCAGCAGTTCTCCGACTAGTCTTTGGGACAATGAGCAGTTCTTC. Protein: CASSSPTSLWDNEQFF. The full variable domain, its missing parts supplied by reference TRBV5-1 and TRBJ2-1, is KAGVTQTPRYLIKTRGQQVTLSCSPISGHRSVSWYQQTPGQGLQFLFEYFSETQRNKGNFPGRFSGRQFSNSRSEMNVSTLELGDSALYLCASSSPTSLWDNEQFFGPGTRLTVL.

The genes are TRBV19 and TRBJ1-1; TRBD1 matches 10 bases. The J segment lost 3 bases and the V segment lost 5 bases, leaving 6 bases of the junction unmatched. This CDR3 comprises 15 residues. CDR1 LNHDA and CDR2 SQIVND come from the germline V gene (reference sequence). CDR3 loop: CASSSWTGGDTEAFF. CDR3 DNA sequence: TGTGCCAGTAGTTCCTGGACAGGGGGAGACACTGAAGCTTTCTTT.

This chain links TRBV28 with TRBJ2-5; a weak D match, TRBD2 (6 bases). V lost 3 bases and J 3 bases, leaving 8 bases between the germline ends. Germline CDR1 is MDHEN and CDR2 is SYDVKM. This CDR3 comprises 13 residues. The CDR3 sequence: CASSFIAEETQYF. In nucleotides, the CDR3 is TGTGCCAGCAGTTTCATAGCGGAAGAGACCCAGTACTTC.

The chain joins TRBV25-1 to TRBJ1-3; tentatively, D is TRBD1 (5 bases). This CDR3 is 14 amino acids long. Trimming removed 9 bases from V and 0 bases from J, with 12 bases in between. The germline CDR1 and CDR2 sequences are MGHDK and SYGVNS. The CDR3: CASSGLDSGNTIYF. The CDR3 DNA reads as TGTGCCAGTTCGGGACTCGACTCTGGAAACACCATATATTTT.

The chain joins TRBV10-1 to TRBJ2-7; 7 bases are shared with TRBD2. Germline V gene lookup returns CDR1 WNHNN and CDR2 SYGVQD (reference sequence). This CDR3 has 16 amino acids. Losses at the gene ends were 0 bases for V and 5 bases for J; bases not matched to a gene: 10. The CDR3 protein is CASSESWAGAINEQYF. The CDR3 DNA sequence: TGCGCCAGCAGTGAGTCGTGGGCGGGAGCGATAAACGAGCAGTACTTC.

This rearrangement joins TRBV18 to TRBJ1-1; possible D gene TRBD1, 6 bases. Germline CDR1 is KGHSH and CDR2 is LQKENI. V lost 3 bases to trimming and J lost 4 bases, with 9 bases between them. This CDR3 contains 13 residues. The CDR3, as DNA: TGTGCCAGCTCACCGGCACAGGGCACTGAAGCTTTCTTT. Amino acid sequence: CASSPAQGTEAFF.

In DNA form, the CDR3 reads TGTGCCAGCAGCCGTGTTGCAGAGAGGAGCAATCAGCCCCAGCATTTT. Its translation is CASSRVAERSNQPQHF. This chain links TRBV5-5 with TRBJ1-5; D gene unclear. Germline V CDR1 and CDR2: SGHKS, YYEKEE (reference sequence). The CDR3 is 16 amino acids. V lost 4 bases and J lost 1, with 15 bases in between.

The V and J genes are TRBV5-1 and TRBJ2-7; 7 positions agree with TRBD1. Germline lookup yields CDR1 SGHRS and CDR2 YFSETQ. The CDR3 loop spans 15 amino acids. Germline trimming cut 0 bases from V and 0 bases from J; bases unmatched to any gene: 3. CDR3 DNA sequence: TGCGCCAGCAGCTTGGCCAGGGGGACCTCCTACGAGCAGTACTTC. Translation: CASSLARGTSYEQYF.

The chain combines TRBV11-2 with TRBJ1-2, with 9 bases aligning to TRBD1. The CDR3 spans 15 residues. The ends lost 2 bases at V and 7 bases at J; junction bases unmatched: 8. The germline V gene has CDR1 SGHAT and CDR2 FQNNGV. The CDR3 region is CASSLTGGERGGYTF. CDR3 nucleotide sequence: TGTGCCAGCAGCTTAACAGGGGGCGAAAGAGGTGGCTACACCTTC.

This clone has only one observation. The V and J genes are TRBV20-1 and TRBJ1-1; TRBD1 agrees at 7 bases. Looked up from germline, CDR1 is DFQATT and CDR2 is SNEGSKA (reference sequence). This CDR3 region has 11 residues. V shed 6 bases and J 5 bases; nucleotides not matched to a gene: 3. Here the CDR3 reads CSAPRGTEAFF. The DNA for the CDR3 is TGCAGTGCACCCAGGGGGACTGAAGCTTTCTTT.

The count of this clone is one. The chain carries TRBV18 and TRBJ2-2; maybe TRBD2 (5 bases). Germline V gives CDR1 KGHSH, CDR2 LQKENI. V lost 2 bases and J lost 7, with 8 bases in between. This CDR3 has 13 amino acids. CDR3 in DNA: TGTGCCAGCTCACCAATAGAGGGCGGGGAGCTGTTTTTT. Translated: CASSPIEGGELFF.

The CDR3 here is CASSLAAVNYGYTF. CDR3 DNA sequence: TGTGCCAGCAGCTTAGCGGCAGTTAACTATGGCTACACCTTC. The rearrangement uses TRBV7-9 and TRBJ1-2; D gene ambiguous. Germline lookup yields CDR1 SEHNR and CDR2 FQNEAQ (reference sequence). V lost 0 bases to trimming and J lost 1 base, with 6 bases between them. CDR3 length: 14 residues.

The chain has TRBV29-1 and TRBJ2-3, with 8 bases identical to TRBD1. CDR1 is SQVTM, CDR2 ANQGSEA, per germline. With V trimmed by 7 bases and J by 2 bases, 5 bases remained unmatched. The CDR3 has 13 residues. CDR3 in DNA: TGCAGCGCCAACAGGGGGAACACAGATACGCAGTATTTT. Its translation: CSANRGNTDTQYF.

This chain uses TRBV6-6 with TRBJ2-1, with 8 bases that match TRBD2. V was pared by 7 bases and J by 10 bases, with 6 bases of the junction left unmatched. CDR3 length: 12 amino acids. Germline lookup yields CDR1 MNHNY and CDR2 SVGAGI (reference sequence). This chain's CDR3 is CASMTSVREQFF. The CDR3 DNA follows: TGTGCCAGCATGACTAGCGTTCGGGAGCAGTTCTTC.

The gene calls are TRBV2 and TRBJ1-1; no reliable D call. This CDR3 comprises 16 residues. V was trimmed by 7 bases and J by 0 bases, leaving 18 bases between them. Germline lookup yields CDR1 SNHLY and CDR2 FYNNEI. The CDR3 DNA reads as TGTGCCAGCATGGAGAGGGCTCACTCCATGAACACTGAAGCTTTCTTT. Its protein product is CASMERAHSMNTEAFF.

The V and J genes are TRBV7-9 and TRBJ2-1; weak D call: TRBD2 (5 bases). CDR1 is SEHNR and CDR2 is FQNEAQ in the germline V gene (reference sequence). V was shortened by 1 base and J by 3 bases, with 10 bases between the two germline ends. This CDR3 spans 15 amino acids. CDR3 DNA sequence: TGTGCCAGCAGCTTAGGGCAGAGGGTCTACAATGAGCAGTTCTTC. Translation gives CASSLGQRVYNEQFF.

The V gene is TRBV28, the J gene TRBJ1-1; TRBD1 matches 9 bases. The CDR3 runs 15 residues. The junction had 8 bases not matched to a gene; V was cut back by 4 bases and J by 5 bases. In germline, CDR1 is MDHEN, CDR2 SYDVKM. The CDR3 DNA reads TGTGCCAGCAGTTCACCGACAGGGGGGTTTACTGAAGCTTTCTTT. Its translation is CASSSPTGGFTEAFF. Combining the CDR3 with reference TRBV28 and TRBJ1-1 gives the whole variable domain DVKVTQSSRYLVKRTGEKVFLECVQDMDHENMFWYRQDPGLGLRLIYFSYDVKMKEKGDIPEGYSVSREKKERFSLILESASTNQTSMYLCASSSPTGGFTEAFFGQGTRLTVV.

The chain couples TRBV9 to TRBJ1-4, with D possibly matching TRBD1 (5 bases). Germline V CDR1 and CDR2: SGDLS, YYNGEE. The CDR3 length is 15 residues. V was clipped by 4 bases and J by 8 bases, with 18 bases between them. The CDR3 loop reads CASSQTLRRGEKLFF. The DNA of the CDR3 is TGTGCCAGCAGCCAGACACTAAGGCGGGGGGAAAAACTGTTTTTT.

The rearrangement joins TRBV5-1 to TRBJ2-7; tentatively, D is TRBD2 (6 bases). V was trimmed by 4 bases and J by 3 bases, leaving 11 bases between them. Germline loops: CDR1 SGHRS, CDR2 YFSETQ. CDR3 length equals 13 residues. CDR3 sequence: CASSTEGIYEQYF. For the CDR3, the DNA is TGCGCCAGCAGCACGGAGGGGATCTACGAGCAGTACTTC.

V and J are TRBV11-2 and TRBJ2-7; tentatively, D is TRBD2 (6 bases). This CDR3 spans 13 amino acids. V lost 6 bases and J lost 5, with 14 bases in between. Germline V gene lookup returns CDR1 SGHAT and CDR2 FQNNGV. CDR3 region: CASRGGLVDEQYF. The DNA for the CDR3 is TGTGCCAGCAGGGGGGGACTGGTCGACGAGCAGTACTTC.